Shown below are 14 T cell receptor beta chains from a single sample sequenced in a study of cytomegalovirus exposure and HLA in healthy donors. 60 Vbeta and 13 Jbeta primers were used in PCR. Here immunoSEQ multiplex PCR was the method, and the copy in TCRdb shows in-frame clones only, minus some. The sample contains some 130,000 clones, around 77% of which appear only once. Sequenced sample: PBMCs. These receptors all stem from a young man in good health.

This clone was counted a few times. The V call is TRBV19, the J call TRBJ1-1, with a possible D match to TRBD1 (5 bases). Germline V gene lookup returns CDR1 LNHDA and CDR2 SQIVND (reference sequence). This CDR3 has 18 amino acids. Trimming shortened V by 3 bases and J by 2 bases, and 22 bases separated the two germline ends. The CDR3 reads CASSITLGRGPQNTEAFF. Written as DNA, the CDR3 is TGTGCCAGTAGTATTACTTTGGGGAGGGGCCCTCAAAACACTGAAGCTTTCTTT.

The rearrangement joins TRBV18 to TRBJ1-1; D may be TRBD1 (6 bases). This CDR3 is 15 amino acids long. Germline values: CDR1 KGHSH, CDR2 LQKENI. The V and J ends lost 5 bases and 1 base respectively, with 14 bases between them. CDR3 nucleotides: TGTGCCAGCTCAGCAGAGAGGACAGCGAACACTGAAGCTTTCTTT. This translates into CASSAERTANTEAFF.

The CDR3 region is CSARQETQYF. In nucleotides, the CDR3 is TGCAGTGCTAGACAGGAGACCCAGTACTTC. V usage is TRBV20-1 and J usage is TRBJ2-5, with D unclear. Germline V gene sequence: CDR1 DFQATT, CDR2 SNEGSKA (reference sequence). The CDR3 is 10 residues long. Trimming removed 2 bases at V and 5 bases at J, with 3 bases between.

This chain connects TRBV9 to TRBJ1-1, with a weak D call TRBD1 (6 bases). Germline-derived CDR1 and CDR2 are SGDLS and YYNGEE. The ends were cut back, 3 bases at V and 1 base at J, with 13 bases in the middle. This CDR3 spans 15 amino acids. CDR3 sequence: CASSGRDNPNTEAFF. CDR3 nucleotides: TGTGCCAGCAGCGGACGGGACAACCCGAACACTGAAGCTTTCTTT. Full variable domain (remainder filled in from reference TRBV9 and TRBJ1-1): DSGVTQTPKHLITATGQRVTLRCSPRSGDLSVYWYQQSLDQGLQFLIQYYNGEERAKGNILERFSAQQFPDLHSELNLSSLELGDSALYFCASSGRDNPNTEAFFGQGTRLTVV.

This chain links TRBV7-2 with TRBJ2-5, with 7 bases matching TRBD1. Germline lookup yields CDR1 SGHTA and CDR2 FQGNSA. The CDR3 covers 13 residues. V lost 4 bases to trimming and J lost 5 bases; unmatched junction nucleotides: 4. The CDR3, as DNA: TGTGCCAGCAGCTCGGGACAGTTGGAGACCCAGTACTTC. The encoded protein is CASSSGQLETQYF.

V is TRBV21-1 and J is TRBJ2-2; TRBD2 is the table's D call and was not checked against the DNA. TRBV21-1 is recorded as a pseudogene. This CDR3 spans 15 amino acids. In DNA form, the CDR3 reads TGTGCCAGCAGCAAAGTGAGCGGGAGGGCCTGGGAGCTGTTTTTT. Amino acids: CASSKVSGRAWELFF.

This chain joins TRBV5-4 and TRBJ2-1; 7 bases are shared with TRBD2. Germline values: CDR1 SGHNT, CDR2 YYREEE (reference sequence). This CDR3 spans 16 amino acids. V lost 0 bases and J lost 4; bases outside the gene matches: 7. The CDR3 region has the DNA TGTGCCAGCAGCTTGGGACTAGCCTCCCGATACAATGAGCAGTTCTTC. It specifies CASSLGLASRYNEQFF.

The rearrangement links TRBV27 to TRBJ2-3, with 16 bases that match TRBD2. With 3 bases clipped from V and 1 base from J, the junction kept 1 base outside the gene matches. This CDR3 region has 17 residues. Germline V gene sequence: CDR1 MNHEY, CDR2 SMNVEV (reference sequence). CDR3 nucleotides: TGTGCCAGCAGTTTGGGACTAGCGGGAGGGGGCACAGATACGCAGTATTTT. Translation: CASSLGLAGGGTDTQYF.

The rearrangement joins TRBV29-1 to TRBJ2-1; TRBD2 agrees at 14 bases. The V gene end was trimmed by 4 bases and the J gene end by 2 bases; junction bases not matched to a gene: 10. Looked up from germline, CDR1 is SQVTM and CDR2 is ANQGSEA. CDR3 size: 18 residues. The DNA for the CDR3 is TGCAGCGTTGTTGAGGGGACTAGCGGGAGTTTCACCTACAATGAGCAGTTCTTC. Its protein is CSVVEGTSGSFTYNEQFF.

The gene calls are TRBV19 and TRBJ2-7; TRBD1 matches 9 bases. The CDR3 is made up of 13 amino acids. Trimming took 9 bases from V and 7 from J; bases not matched to a gene: 10. Germline loops: CDR1 LNHDA, CDR2 SQIVND (reference sequence). The CDR3 sequence is CASSTRDREEQYF. CDR3 DNA: TGTGCCAGCTCGACCCGGGACAGGGAAGAGCAGTACTTC.

The count of this clone is one. Sequence at one end of the junction differs from germline and may be a read error. The chain joins TRBV7-9 to TRBJ2-7, with D unclear. There are 14 residues in the CDR3. Germline V gene data show CDR1 as SEHNR and CDR2 as FQNEAQ (reference sequence). The CDR3 region has the DNA TGTTCCAGCAGCTTAGGAGACGGGTCCTACGAGCAGTACTTC. Translating gives CSSSLGDGSYEQYF.

V usage is TRBV7-9 and J usage is TRBJ2-3, with TRBD2 identical over 8 bases. The V segment lost 6 bases and the J segment 4 bases; nucleotides outside the gene matches: 3. There are 13 residues in the CDR3. Germline CDR1 and CDR2: SEHNR and FQNEAQ (reference sequence). For the CDR3, the DNA is TGTGCCAGCAGTAGCGGGACACCAGATACGCAGTATTTT. It yields the protein CASSSGTPDTQYF.

This chain joins TRBV7-9 and TRBJ1-3, with 7 bases fitting TRBD1. Germline V gene data show CDR1 as SEHNR and CDR2 as FQNEAQ (reference sequence). The CDR3 sequence is 13 residues long. The ends lost 3 bases at V and 8 bases at J; junction bases unmatched: 4. The DNA of the CDR3 is TGTGCCAGCAGCTTCCGACAGGGTGACACCATATATTTT. It encodes CASSFRQGDTIYF.

V and J are TRBV18 and TRBJ2-5, with D possibly being TRBD1 (5 bases). V lost 1 base, J lost 2 bases, and 8 bases lay in between. CDR1 and CDR2 from the germline V gene are KGHSH and LQKENI. CDR3 length equals 14 residues. The CDR3 loop reads CASSPQKGQETQYF. In DNA, the CDR3 is TGTGCCAGCTCACCACAGAAGGGGCAAGAGACCCAGTACTTC.